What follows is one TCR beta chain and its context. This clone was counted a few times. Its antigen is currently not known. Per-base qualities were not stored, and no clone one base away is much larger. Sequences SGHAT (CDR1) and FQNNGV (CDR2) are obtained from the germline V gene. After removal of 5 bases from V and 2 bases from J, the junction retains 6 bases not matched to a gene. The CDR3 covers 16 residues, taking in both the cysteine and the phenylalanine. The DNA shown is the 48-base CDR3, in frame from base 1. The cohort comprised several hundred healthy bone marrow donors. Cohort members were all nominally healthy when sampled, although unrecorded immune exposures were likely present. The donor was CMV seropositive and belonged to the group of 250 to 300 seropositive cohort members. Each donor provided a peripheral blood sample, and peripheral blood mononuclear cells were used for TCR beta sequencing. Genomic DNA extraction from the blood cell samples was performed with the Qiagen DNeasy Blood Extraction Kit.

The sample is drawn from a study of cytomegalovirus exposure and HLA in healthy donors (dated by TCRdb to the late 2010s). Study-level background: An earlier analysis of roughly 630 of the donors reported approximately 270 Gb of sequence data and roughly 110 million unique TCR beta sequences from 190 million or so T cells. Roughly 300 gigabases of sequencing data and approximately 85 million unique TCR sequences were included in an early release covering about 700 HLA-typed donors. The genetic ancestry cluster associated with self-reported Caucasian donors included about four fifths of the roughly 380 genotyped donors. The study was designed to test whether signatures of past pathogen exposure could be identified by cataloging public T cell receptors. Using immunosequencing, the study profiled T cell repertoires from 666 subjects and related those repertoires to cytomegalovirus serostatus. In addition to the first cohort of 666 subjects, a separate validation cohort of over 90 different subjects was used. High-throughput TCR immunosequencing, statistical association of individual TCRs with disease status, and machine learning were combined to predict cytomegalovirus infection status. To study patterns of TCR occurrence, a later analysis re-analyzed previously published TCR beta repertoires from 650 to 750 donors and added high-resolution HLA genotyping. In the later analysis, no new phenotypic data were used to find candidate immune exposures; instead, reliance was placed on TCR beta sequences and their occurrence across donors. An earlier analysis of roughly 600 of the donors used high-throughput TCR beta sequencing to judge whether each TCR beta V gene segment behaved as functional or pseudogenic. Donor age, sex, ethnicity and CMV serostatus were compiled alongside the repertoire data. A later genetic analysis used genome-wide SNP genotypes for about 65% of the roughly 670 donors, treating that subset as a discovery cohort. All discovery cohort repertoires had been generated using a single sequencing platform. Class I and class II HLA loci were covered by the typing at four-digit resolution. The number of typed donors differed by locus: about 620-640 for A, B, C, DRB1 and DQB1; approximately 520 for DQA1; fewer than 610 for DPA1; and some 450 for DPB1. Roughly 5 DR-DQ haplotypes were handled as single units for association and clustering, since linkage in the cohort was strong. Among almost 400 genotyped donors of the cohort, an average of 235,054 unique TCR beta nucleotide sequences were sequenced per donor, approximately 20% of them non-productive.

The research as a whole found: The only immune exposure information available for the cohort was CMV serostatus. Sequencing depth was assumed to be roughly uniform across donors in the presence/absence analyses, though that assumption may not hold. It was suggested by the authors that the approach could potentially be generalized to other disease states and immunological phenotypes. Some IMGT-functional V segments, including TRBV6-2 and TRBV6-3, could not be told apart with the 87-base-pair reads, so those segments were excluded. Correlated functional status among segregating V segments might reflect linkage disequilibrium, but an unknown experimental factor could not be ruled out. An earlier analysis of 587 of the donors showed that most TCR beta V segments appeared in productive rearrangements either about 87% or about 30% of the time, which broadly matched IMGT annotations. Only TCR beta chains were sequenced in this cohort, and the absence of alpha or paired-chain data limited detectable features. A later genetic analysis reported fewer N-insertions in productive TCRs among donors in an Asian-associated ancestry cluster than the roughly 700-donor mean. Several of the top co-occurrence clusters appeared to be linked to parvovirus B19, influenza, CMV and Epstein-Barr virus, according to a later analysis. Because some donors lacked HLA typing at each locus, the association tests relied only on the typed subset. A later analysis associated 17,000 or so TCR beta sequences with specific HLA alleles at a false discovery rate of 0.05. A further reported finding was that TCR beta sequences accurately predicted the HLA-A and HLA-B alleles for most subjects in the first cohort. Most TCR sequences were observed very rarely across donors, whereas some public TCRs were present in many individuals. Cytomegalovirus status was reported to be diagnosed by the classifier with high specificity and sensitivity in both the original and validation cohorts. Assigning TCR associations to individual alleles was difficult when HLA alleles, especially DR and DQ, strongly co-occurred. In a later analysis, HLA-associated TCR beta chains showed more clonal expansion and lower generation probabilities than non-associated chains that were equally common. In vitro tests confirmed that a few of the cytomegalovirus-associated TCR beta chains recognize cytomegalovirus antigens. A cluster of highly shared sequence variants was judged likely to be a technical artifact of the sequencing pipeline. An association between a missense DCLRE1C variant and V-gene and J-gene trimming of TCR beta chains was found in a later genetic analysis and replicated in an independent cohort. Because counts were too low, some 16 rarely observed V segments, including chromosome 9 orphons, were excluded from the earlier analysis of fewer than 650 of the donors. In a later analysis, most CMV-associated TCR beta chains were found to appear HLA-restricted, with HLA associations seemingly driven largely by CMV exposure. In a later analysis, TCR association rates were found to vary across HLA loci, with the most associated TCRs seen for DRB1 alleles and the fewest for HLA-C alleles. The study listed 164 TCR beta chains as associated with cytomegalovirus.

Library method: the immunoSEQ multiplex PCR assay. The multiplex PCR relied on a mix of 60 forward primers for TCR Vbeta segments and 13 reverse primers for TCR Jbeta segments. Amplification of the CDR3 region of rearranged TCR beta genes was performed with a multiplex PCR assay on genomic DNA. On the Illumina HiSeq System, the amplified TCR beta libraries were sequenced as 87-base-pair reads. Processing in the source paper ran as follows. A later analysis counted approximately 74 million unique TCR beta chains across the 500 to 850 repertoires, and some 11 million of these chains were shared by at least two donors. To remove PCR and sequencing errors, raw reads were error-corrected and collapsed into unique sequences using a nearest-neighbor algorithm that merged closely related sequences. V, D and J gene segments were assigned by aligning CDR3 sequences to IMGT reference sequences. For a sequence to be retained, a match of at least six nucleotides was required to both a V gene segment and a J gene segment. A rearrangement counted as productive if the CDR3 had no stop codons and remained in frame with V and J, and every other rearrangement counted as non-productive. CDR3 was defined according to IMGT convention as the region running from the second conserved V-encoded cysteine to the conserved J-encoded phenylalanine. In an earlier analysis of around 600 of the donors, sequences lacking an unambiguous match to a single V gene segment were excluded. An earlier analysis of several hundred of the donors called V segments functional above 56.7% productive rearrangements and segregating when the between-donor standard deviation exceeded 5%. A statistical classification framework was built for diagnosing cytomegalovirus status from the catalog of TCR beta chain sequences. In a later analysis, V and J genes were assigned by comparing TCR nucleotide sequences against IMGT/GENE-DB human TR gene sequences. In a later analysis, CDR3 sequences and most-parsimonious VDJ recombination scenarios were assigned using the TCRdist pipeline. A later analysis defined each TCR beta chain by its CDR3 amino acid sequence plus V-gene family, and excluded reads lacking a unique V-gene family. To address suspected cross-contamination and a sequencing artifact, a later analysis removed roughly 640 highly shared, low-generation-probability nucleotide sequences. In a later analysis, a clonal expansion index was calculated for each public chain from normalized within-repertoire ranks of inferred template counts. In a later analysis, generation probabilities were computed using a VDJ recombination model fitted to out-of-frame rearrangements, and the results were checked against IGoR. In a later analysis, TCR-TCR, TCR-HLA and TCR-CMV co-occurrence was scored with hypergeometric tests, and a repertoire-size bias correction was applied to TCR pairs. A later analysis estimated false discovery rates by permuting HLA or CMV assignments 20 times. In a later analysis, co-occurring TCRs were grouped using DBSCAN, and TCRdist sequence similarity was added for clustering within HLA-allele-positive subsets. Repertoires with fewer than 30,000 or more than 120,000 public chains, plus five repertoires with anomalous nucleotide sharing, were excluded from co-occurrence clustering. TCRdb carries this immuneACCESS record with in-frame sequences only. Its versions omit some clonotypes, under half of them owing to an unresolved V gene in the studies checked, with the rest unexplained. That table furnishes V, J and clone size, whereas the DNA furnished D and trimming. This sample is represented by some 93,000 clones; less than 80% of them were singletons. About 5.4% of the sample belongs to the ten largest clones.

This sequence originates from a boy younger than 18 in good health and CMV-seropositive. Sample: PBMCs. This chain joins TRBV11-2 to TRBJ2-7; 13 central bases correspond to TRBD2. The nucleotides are TGTGCCAGCAGCACATCGGGACTAGCGGGAACCTACGAGCAGTACTTC. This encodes CASSTSGLAGTYEQYF.